The T cell receptor (beta chain) under discussion was sequenced for a study of T cells after yellow fever vaccination. Study findings and constraints: Among primary-vaccination clones, most reappeared after the booster, at just under 98% for CD4 and about 90% for CD8. Clonotypes shared by both compartments, CD4 and CD8, made up a small share.

In TCRdb, the 5' RACE reads were re-called with MiXCR into one record per CDR3 protein. The sample has about 74,000 distinct CDR3 sequences, approximately 6.5% seen once. The V gene's germline CDR1 is KGHSH and CDR2 LQKENI. V lost 2 bases and J 4 bases, leaving 18 bases between the germline ends. The CDR3 runs to 17 residues. Notes on this clonotype: Antigen unknown.

The sample here was CD8+ T cells sorted from PBMCs, taken 5 to 6 days after the first yellow fever vaccination. This sequence joins TRBV18 and TRBJ2-1, with D possibly matching TRBD2 (7 bases). This receptor was obtained from a man younger than 30 who received the YFV17D yellow fever vaccine. The CDR3: CASSPTGRGARYNEQFF. Written as DNA, the CDR3 is TGTGCCAGCTCACCAACGGGCCGGGGGGCGAGATACAATGAGCAGTTCTTC.